This T cell receptor (beta chain) was recovered during a study of shared clonotypes between healthy human individuals. Repertoires were generated with immunoSEQ multiplex PCR, while TCRdb's copy carries only in-frame clones and drops some. The sample includes 2,100,000 or so clones, roughly 95% of them seen just once. This clone was counted a single time. The TCR originated in a man aged 18 to 29 in good health. Material for sequencing was naive CD4+ T cells sorted from blood. Subset specified: CD45RA+ positively selected.

The CDR3 DNA reads TGTGCCAGTAGTGAAGGACTAGCGGGGACCCCTAACGAGCAGTACTTC. It translates to CASSEGLAGTPNEQYF. This sequence joins TRBV19 and TRBJ2-7; 12 positions agree with TRBD2. Germline V gene sequence: CDR1 LNHDA, CDR2 SQIVND (reference sequence). The CDR3 extends over 16 amino acids. The V segment lost 5 bases and the J segment 5 bases; nucleotides outside the gene matches: 10.